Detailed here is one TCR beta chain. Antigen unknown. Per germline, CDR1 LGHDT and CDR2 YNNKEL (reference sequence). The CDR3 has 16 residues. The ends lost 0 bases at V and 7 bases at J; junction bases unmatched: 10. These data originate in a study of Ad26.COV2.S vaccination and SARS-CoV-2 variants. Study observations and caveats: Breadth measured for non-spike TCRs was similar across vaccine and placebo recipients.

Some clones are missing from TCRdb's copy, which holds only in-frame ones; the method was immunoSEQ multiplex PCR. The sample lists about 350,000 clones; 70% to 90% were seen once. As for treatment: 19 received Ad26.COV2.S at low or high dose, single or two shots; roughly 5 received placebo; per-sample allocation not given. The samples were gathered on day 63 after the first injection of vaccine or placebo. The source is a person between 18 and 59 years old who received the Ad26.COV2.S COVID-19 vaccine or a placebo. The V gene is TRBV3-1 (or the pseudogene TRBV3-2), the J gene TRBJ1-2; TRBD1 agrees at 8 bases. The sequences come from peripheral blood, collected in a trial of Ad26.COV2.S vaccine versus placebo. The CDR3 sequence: CASSQELGRGLGGYTF. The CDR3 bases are TGTGCCAGCAGCCAAGAATTAGGCAGGGGGCTTGGTGGCTACACCTTC.